Shown below are 8 T cell receptor beta chains from a single sample sequenced in a study of lymphopenia after photon versus proton radiotherapy. Generated by immunoSEQ multiplex PCR, the TCRdb table keeps only in-frame clones and is missing some. The data hold tens of thousands of clones, with over 75% observed a single time. The sequencing here drew on peripheral blood, taken from a patient treated with proton-based radiotherapy. The receptors here all came from a woman between 65 and 79 years old with pancreatic cancer.

A single count supports this clone. CDR3 sequence: CASSQVGANEQFF. In DNA, the CDR3 is TGCGCCAGCAGCCAAGTTGGGGCCAATGAGCAGTTCTTC. The chain couples TRBV4-3 to TRBJ2-1, with D possibly matching TRBD1 (5 bases). Germline V gene lookup returns CDR1 LGHNA and CDR2 YSLEER. The CDR3 has 13 amino acids. V was cut by 1 base and J by 6 bases, with 7 bases left in between.

The V gene is TRBV6-5, the J gene TRBJ2-2; perhaps TRBD1 as D (7 bases). The germline V and J ends were trimmed by 2 bases and 5 bases, with 12 bases remaining between them. The CDR3 runs 15 residues. Germline V CDR1 and CDR2: MNHEY, SVGAGI. The CDR3: CASSYDGGQTGELFF. CDR3 DNA sequence: TGTGCCAGCAGTTACGACGGGGGACAGACCGGGGAGCTGTTTTTT.

This clone turned up a few times. The V call is TRBV6-5, the J call TRBJ2-5; either TRBD1 or TRBD2 may supply D (5 bases each). Trimming took off 2 bases at V and 13 bases at J, with 17 bases between the two ends. This CDR3 is 13 amino acids long. The germline V gene has CDR1 MNHEY and CDR2 SVGAGI. The CDR3 reads CASSYTSREGMYF. The CDR3 DNA sequence: TGTGCCAGCAGTTACACATCTAGAGAGGGGATGTACTTC.

This clone was seen once. The V and J genes are TRBV4-3 and TRBJ2-7; TRBD1 might be the D (7 bases). The CDR3 contains 16 residues. Germline V gives CDR1 LGHNA, CDR2 YSLEER. The ends were cut back, 0 bases at V and 3 bases at J, with 15 bases in the middle. The CDR3, as DNA: TGCGCCAGCAGCCAAGACGGGCGGCAGGGGGGCTACGAGCAGTACTTC. Protein product: CASSQDGRQGGYEQYF.

The chain recombines TRBV5-4 with TRBJ1-1; 9 positions agree with TRBD1. The CDR3 is 15 amino acids. V dropped 3 bases and J dropped 1; count of bases not matched to a gene: 4. Germline loops: CDR1 SGHNT, CDR2 YYREEE (reference sequence). Written as DNA, the CDR3 is TGTGCCAGCAGCTCCGGGACAGGGCGGAACACTGAAGCTTTCTTT. As protein: CASSSGTGRNTEAFF.

This clone was detected once. This rearrangement joins TRBV7-2 to TRBJ2-2; 8 positions match TRBD1. The length of the CDR3 is 16 residues. CDR1 SGHTA and CDR2 FQGNSA come from the germline V gene. The junction had 6 bases not matched to a gene; V was cut back by 2 bases and J by 4 bases. Here the CDR3 reads CASSLSGQGGTGELFF. Written as DNA, the CDR3 is TGTGCCAGCAGCTTATCCGGACAGGGTGGCACCGGGGAGCTGTTTTTT.

The rearrangement joins TRBV7-8 to TRBJ1-6; D is possibly TRBD1 (6 bases). The V and J ends lost 1 base and 5 bases respectively, with 6 bases between them. The length of the CDR3 is 14 residues. The germline V gene encodes CDR1 SGHVS and CDR2 FQNEAQ. As DNA, the CDR3 is TGTGCCAGCAGCTTAGGGACAGATAATTCACCCCTCCACTTT. This gives the protein CASSLGTDNSPLHF.

The chain recombines TRBV9 with TRBJ2-7; D uncertain. The CDR3 length is 16 residues. Trimming removed 2 bases at V and 0 bases at J, with 15 bases between. Germline CDR1 is SGDLS and CDR2 is YYNGEE. CDR3 sequence (DNA): TGTGCCAGCAGCGTGTGGCTGGGGTCGTACTCCTACGAGCAGTACTTC. It codes for CASSVWLGSYSYEQYF.